Listed below are T cell receptor beta chains from one sample, sequenced in a study of blood T cell repertoires in COVID-19. Libraries were prepared by immunoSEQ multiplex PCR; TCRdb keeps only in-frame clonotypes and omits some of them. This sample has over 200,000 clones, with roughly 89% found just once. Sequencing input: peripheral blood. The receptors shown here come from a man aged 25-45 years who had recovered from COVID-19. The CDR3 runs from the conserved cysteine through the conserved F or W. Fields, in order: J gene, clone size, D gene, V gene, CDR3 DNA, CDR3 protein. A D gene is named only where the DNA matches it firmly. A clone size is listed for some rows: how often the clone was seen (once, few, many), or a class if it is expanded.

TRBJ2-5	once	.	TRBV4-1	TGCGCCAGCAGCCAAAACAGTGAGTGGACCCAGTACTTC	CASSQNSEWTQYF
TRBJ1-1	.	.	TRBV6-5	TGTGCCAGCAGTTATCAAGGGGTGGATGCTTTCTTT	CASSYQGVDAFF
TRBJ1-1	once	.	TRBV6-5	TGTGCCAGCAGTTACTCGAGCGCCAGGGGGAACACTGAAGCTTTCTTT	CASSYSSARGNTEAFF
TRBJ1-1	.	TRBD1	TRBV10-2	TGCGCCACCTCGGGACAGCCGAACACTGAAGCTTTCTTT	CATSGQPNTEAFF
TRBJ2-7	.	.	TRBV5-1	TGCGCCAGCAGCTCACACTACGAGCAGTACTTC	CASSSHYEQYF
TRBJ1-1	.	.	TRBV7-2	TGTGCCAGCAGCTTAAAAACAATGAACACTGAAGCTTTCTTT	CASSLKTMNTEAFF
TRBJ1-2	.	.	TRBV4-1	TGCGCCAGCAGCCAAATGCCGGGTCTCAACTATGGCTACACCTTC	CASSQMPGLNYGYTF
TRBJ1-2	.	TRBD1	TRBV5-1	TGCGCCAGCAGCTCAGGGACAGGGGACGTTAGTGGCTACACCTTC	CASSSGTGDVSGYTF
TRBJ1-1	few	TRBD1	TRBV7-8	TGTGCCAGCAGCTCACAGGGGCCTGGCACTGAAGCTTTCTTT	CASSSQGPGTEAFF
TRBJ2-5	.	TRBD2	TRBV9	TGTGCCAGCAGCGTAGCGGTCAGCGGGGGGTACCAAGAGACCCAGTACTTC	CASSVAVSGGYQETQYF
TRBJ2-7	.	TRBD1	TRBV6-5	TGTGCCAGCAGACCACAGGGGGCCTCCGAGCAGTACTTC	CASRPQGASEQYF
TRBJ1-2	few	TRBD1	TRBV29-1	TGCAGCGCATGGACAGGGGGCGGCTACACCTTC	CSAWTGGGYTF
TRBJ2-2	.	TRBD2	TRBV19	TGTGCCACCCAGTCCGGGCTAGCGGGTAACACCGGGGAGCTGTTTTTT	CATQSGLAGNTGELFF
TRBJ1-2	.	TRBD1	TRBV10-3	TGTGCCATCAGTGACCCCCGGACAGGCCTCGACTATGGCTACACCTTC	CAISDPRTGLDYGYTF
TRBJ2-3	.	TRBD1	TRBV4-2	TGTGCCAGCAGCCCGGACAGGGGGCGGACAGATACGCAGTATTTT	CASSPDRGRTDTQYF
TRBJ2-7	.	.	TRBV14	TGTGCCAGCAGCCGATATAGCGGAGCGAGCTCCTACGAGCAGTACTTC	CASSRYSGASSYEQYF
TRBJ1-2	.	.	TRBV5-6	TGTGCCACTTCGGACAGCCGGGATCCTAACTATGGCTACACCTTC	CATSDSRDPNYGYTF